The clone carrying this T cell receptor beta chain was seen a single time. The target antigen is unknown. Use of 60 Vbeta and 13 Jbeta primers characterized the PCR. Sequenced by immunoSEQ multiplex PCR; TCRdb stores in-frame clones only, minus some. The profile covers around 150,000 clones, with approximately 80% appearing a single time and around 2.2% taken by the ten largest. These data originate in a study of cytomegalovirus exposure and HLA in healthy donors. Whole-study findings and limits: According to an earlier analysis, most TCR beta V segments yielded productive rearrangements about 87% or about 30% of the time. Trimming of TCR beta V- and J-genes showed a link, identified in a later analysis, to a missense DCLRE1C variant. TRBV6-2, TRBV6-3 and some other V segments were unresolvable in 87-base-pair reads. In vitro work confirmed that three CMV-associated chains recognize CMV antigens.

The CDR3 is 17 amino acids. Germline V gives CDR1 MDHEN, CDR2 SYDVKM. V lost 5 bases and J lost 6; bases outside the gene matches: 15. The chain has TRBV28 and TRBJ1-1, with TRBD1 matching 10 bases. The material sequenced was PBMCs. The TCR originated in a man under 40 in good health and CMV-seronegative. CDR3 sequence reads: CASSIMLMTGGAAEAFF. CDR3 coding DNA: TGTGCCAGCAGTATTATGCTCATGACAGGGGGCGCAGCTGAAGCTTTCTTT.